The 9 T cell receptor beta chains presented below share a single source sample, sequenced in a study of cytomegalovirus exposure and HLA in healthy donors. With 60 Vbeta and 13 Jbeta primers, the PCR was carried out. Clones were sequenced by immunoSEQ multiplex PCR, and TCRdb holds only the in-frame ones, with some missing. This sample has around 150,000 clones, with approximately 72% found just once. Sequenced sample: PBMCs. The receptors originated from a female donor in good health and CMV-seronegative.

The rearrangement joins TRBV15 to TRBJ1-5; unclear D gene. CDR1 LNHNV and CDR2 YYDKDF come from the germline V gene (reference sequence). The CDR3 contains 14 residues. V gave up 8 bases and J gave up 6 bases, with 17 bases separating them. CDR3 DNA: TGTGCCACCTCCTCACAAACCCCGGGTCAGCCCCAGCATTTT. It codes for CATSSQTPGQPQHF. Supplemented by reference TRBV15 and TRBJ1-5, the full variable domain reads DAMVIQNPRYQVTQFGKPVTLSCSQTLNHNVMYWYQQKSSQAPKLLFHYYDKDFNNEADTPDNFQSRRPNTSFCFLDIRSPGLGDTAMYLCATSSQTPGQPQHFGDGTRLSIL.

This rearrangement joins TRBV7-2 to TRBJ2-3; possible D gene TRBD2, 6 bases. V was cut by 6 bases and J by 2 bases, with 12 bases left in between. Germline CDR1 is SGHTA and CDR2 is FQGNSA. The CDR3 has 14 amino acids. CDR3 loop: CASRLTSPTDTQYF. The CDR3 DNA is TGTGCCAGCAGGTTGACTAGTCCCACAGATACGCAGTATTTT.

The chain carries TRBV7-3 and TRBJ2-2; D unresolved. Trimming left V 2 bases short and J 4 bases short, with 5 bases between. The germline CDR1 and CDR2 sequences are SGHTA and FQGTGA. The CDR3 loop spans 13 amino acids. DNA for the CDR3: TGTGCCAGCAGCTTACGGTTCACCGGGGAGCTGTTTTTT. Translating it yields CASSLRFTGELFF.

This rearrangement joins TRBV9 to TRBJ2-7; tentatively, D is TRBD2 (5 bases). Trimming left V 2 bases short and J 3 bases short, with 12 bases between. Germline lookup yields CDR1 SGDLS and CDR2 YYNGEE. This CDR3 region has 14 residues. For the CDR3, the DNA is TGTGCCAGCAGCGTTAGCGCGTACGACTACGAGCAGTACTTC. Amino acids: CASSVSAYDYEQYF.

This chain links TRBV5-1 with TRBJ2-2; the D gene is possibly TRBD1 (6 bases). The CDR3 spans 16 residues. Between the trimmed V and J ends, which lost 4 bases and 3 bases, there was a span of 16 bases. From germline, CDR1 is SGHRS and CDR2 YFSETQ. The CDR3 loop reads CASSRDTQRDTGELFF. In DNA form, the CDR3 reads TGCGCCAGCAGCAGGGACACCCAAAGGGACACCGGGGAGCTGTTTTTT.

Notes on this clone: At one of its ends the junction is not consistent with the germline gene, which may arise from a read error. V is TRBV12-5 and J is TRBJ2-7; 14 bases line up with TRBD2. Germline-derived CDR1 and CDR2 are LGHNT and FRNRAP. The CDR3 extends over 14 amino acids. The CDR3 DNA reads TGTGCTAGTGGTTTGGGGACTAGCGGGAGGCCCCTCCACTTC. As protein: CASGLGTSGRPLHF.

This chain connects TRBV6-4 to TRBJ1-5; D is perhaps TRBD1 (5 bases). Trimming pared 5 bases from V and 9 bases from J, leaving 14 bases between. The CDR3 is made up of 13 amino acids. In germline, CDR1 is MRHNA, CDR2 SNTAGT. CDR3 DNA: TGTGCCAGCAGTCAGGGTCCCCGAAGGCCCCAGCATTTT. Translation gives CASSQGPRRPQHF.

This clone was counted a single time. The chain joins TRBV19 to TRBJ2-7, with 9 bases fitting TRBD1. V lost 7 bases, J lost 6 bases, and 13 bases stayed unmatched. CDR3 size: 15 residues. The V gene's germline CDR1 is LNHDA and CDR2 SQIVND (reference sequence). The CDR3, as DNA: TGTGCCAGTACCCCGACAGGGACAGGGACCCGCGAGCAGTACTTC. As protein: CASTPTGTGTREQYF.

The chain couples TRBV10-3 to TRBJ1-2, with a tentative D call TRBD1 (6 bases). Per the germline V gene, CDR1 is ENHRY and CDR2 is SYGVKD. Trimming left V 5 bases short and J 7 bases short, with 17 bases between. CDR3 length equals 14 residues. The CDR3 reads CAISPGRGASGYTF. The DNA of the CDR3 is TGTGCCATCAGTCCCGGGCGGGGGGCAAGTGGCTACACCTTC.